This entry lists 23 T cell receptor beta chains sequenced from one sample in a study of cytomegalovirus exposure and HLA in healthy donors. PCR primers comprised 60 Vbeta and 13 Jbeta primers. Data came from immunoSEQ multiplex PCR; TCRdb stores just in-frame clones and leaves some out. The sample contains approximately 150,000 clones, about 73% of which appear only once. Specimen: PBMCs. These TCRs come from a woman between 45 and 60 years old in good health and CMV-seropositive.

The chain is built from TRBV7-8 and TRBJ2-3; D is perhaps TRBD1 (6 bases). CDR1 SGHVS and CDR2 FQNEAQ come from the germline V gene. Trimming cost V 3 bases and J 7 bases, with 8 bases left between them. This CDR3 contains 12 residues. CDR3 region: CASSLGQNTQYF. The DNA for the CDR3 is TGTGCCAGCAGCTTGGGACAAAATACGCAGTATTTT.

The rearrangement links TRBV27 to TRBJ1-1; no clear D. The CDR3 is 11 amino acids. Trimming stripped 2 bases from V and 6 bases from J, with 4 bases between. CDR1 MNHEY and CDR2 SMNVEV come from the germline V gene (reference sequence). CDR3: CASSLGSEAFF. CDR3 bases: TGTGCCAGCAGTTTAGGCTCTGAAGCTTTCTTT.

CDR3 DNA sequence: TGTGCCAGCAGCTTAGCGGGACAGGGGGCGGGGGAGACCCAGTACTTC. It specifies CASSLAGQGAGETQYF. J is TRBJ2-5 and V is TRBV7-6; 12 positions match TRBD1. The V segment lost 0 bases and the J segment 5 bases; nucleotides outside the gene matches: 4. This CDR3 comprises 16 residues. CDR1 and CDR2 from the germline V gene are SGHVS and FNYEAQ.

The chain joins TRBV30 to TRBJ2-3, with 7 bases aligning to TRBD1. Per the germline V gene, CDR1 is GTSNPN and CDR2 is SVGIG (reference sequence). With V trimmed by 2 bases and J by 3 bases, 2 bases remained unmatched. The CDR3 consists of 13 residues. CDR3 coding DNA: TGTGCCTGGAGTTGGGACAGTACAGATACGCAGTATTTT. Translation gives CAWSWDSTDTQYF.

The DNA for the CDR3 is TGTGCCAGCAGCTTTTTAGCGGGGGGGCTTAATGAGCAGTTCTTC. Residues: CASSFLAGGLNEQFF. The genes are TRBV7-6 and TRBJ2-1; 11 bases match TRBD2. After removal of 3 bases from V and 7 bases from J, the junction contained 5 bases not matched to a gene. This CDR3 is 15 amino acids long. CDR1 and CDR2 (germline): SGHVS, FNYEAQ.

The rearrangement joins TRBV4-2 to TRBJ2-7, with D perhaps TRBD2 (6 bases). The CDR3 spans 15 residues. Trimming removed 1 base at V and 2 bases at J, with 12 bases between. In germline, CDR1 is LGHNA, CDR2 YNFKEQ. The CDR3 nucleotides read TGTGCCAGCAGCCAAGCCCGGGACTTACCCTACGAGCAGTACTTC. As protein: CASSQARDLPYEQYF.

This clone has a single count. The V gene is TRBV7-3, the J gene TRBJ2-2; TRBD1 is a possible D gene (6 bases). This CDR3 contains 17 residues. CDR1 is SGHTA, CDR2 FQGTGA, per germline. V was trimmed by 4 bases and J by 2 bases, leaving 17 bases between them. The CDR3 protein is CASSSMQGNTNTGELFF. In nucleotides, the CDR3 is TGTGCCAGCAGCTCTATGCAGGGGAATACAAACACCGGGGAGCTGTTTTTT.

The chain employs TRBV30 and TRBJ1-1, with a tentative D call TRBD1 (5 bases). Germline V lookup: CDR1 GTSNPN, CDR2 SVGIG (reference sequence). V gave up 0 bases and J gave up 12 bases, with 17 bases separating them. CDR3 length: 13 residues. In DNA, the CDR3 is TGTGCCTGGAGTGTACGAGGTCAGGGAGGGTCTTTCTTT. Translated: CAWSVRGQGGSFF.

This chain links TRBV6-1 with TRBJ1-5, with D hard to call. Germline CDR1 and CDR2: MNHNS and SASEGT. V was clipped by 2 bases and J by 6 bases, with 8 bases between them. This CDR3 is built from 13 residues. CDR3 protein: CASSETSSQPQHF. CDR3 coding DNA: TGTGCCAGCAGTGAAACGAGTAGTCAGCCCCAGCATTTT.

A remark on this clone: One junction end does not reproduce the germline sequence, and a read error may be involved. The J gene is TRBJ1-1, the V gene TRBV19; tentatively, D is TRBD1 (5 bases). The CDR3 spans 15 residues. Looked up from germline, CDR1 is LNHDA and CDR2 is SQIVND (reference sequence). The CDR3 spells CASSIRSPLSLGGVF. The CDR3, as DNA: TGTGCCAGTAGTATCAGGAGCCCTCTTTCCCTTGGAGGGGTCTTT.

This clone was found once. The gene calls are TRBV5-1 and TRBJ1-1; D is undetermined. V shed 4 bases and J shed 1 base, with 17 bases lying between them. CDR1 and CDR2 from the germline V gene are SGHRS and YFSETQ. The CDR3 consists of 16 residues. The CDR3 coding sequence is TGCGCCAGCAGCGATCGCATAATGACGGGGAACACTGAAGCTTTCTTT. This codes for CASSDRIMTGNTEAFF.

CDR3 DNA: TGCAGCGTTCTGGACAGTAGCTATGGCTACACCTTC. Its protein is CSVLDSSYGYTF. V is TRBV29-1 and J is TRBJ1-2; tentative D call: TRBD1 (6 bases). Trimming stripped 5 bases from V and 4 bases from J, with 11 bases between. Germline V CDR1 and CDR2: SQVTM, ANQGSEA. The CDR3 has 12 residues.

This chain uses TRBV14 with TRBJ2-5; TRBD2 agrees at 12 bases. CDR3 length: 15 amino acids. CDR1 is SGHDN and CDR2 is FVKESK in the germline V gene. The ends lost 4 bases at V and 5 bases at J; junction bases unmatched: 5. DNA of the CDR3: TGTGCCAGCAGCCGCAGGACTAGCGGGGCGGAGACCCAGTACTTC. Translating it yields CASSRRTSGAETQYF.

This clone occurred once. V usage is TRBV11-2 and J usage is TRBJ2-2; TRBD1 matches 7 bases. Germline V gives CDR1 SGHAT, CDR2 FQNNGV. Trimming removed 5 bases from V and 13 bases from J; junction bases left unmatched: 13. The CDR3 spans 14 residues. The CDR3 sequence: CASSLKGGASRLFF. DNA of the CDR3: TGTGCCAGCAGCCTCAAAGGGGGCGCCTCCCGGCTGTTTTTT.

This clone was found once. The gene calls are TRBV5-6 and TRBJ2-2; a possible D gene is TRBD1 (6 bases). From germline, CDR1 is SGHDT and CDR2 YYEEEE. V lost 3 bases and J lost 0, with 18 bases in between. The CDR3 contains 18 residues. CDR3 nucleotide sequence: TGTGCCAGCAGCTCGAGACAGGAACCTTTCGCGAACACCGGGGAGCTGTTTTTT. Protein sequence: CASSSRQEPFANTGELFF.

This clone was picked up one time. J is TRBJ2-2 and V is TRBV5-1, with D tentatively TRBD1 (6 bases). This CDR3 comprises 14 residues. Germline V gene data show CDR1 as SGHRS and CDR2 as YFSETQ. V lost 0 bases to trimming and J lost 7 bases, with 10 bases between them. The DNA for the CDR3 is TGCGCCAGCAGCTTGGAAAGGGGGATCGGGGAGCTGTTTTTT. Its translation is CASSLERGIGELFF. The full variable domain, its missing parts supplied by reference TRBV5-1 and TRBJ2-2, is KAGVTQTPRYLIKTRGQQVTLSCSPISGHRSVSWYQQTPGQGLQFLFEYFSETQRNKGNFPGRFSGRQFSNSRSEMNVSTLELGDSALYLCASSLERGIGELFFGEGSRLTVL.

This rearrangement joins TRBV5-1 to TRBJ2-5; a weak D match, TRBD2 (7 bases). Germline assignment: CDR1 SGHRS and CDR2 YFSETQ. The CDR3 sequence is 16 residues long. The germline V and J ends were trimmed by 4 bases and 3 bases, with 19 bases remaining between them. Here the CDR3 DNA reads TGCGCCAGCAGCATGAACGGGGGGCCCTTAAAAGAGACCCAGTACTTC. Translation gives CASSMNGGPLKETQYF.

This clone showed up just once. V usage is TRBV12-5 and J usage is TRBJ2-3, with 9 bases lining up with TRBD2. V shed 1 base, J shed 3 bases, and the junction held 2 bases outside the gene matches. This CDR3 comprises 15 residues. Germline CDR1 reads LGHNT; CDR2 reads FRNRAP. For the CDR3, the DNA is TGTGCTAGTGGTTTGGGGGCGGGGGGGACAGATACGCAGTATTTT. Protein sequence: CASGLGAGGTDTQYF.

This clone was seen a handful of times. J is TRBJ2-1 and V is TRBV5-1; TRBD2 agrees at 10 bases. This CDR3 region has 17 residues. Per germline, CDR1 SGHRS and CDR2 YFSETQ. Losses at the gene ends were 2 bases for V and 1 base for J; bases not matched to a gene: 6. CDR3 protein: CASSFGSGGRSYNEQFF. The DNA of the CDR3 is TGCGCCAGCAGCTTTGGTAGCGGGGGGCGTTCCTACAATGAGCAGTTCTTC.

This clone has a single count. This chain links TRBV6-5 with TRBJ1-1, with D unresolved. CDR3 length equals 16 residues. V was trimmed by 0 bases and J by 4 bases, leaving 15 bases between them. Germline lookup yields CDR1 MNHEY and CDR2 SVGAGI. CDR3 sequence (DNA): TGTGCCAGCAGTTACTCGCTTGAGGGCCCGAGCACTGAAGCTTTCTTT. It is translated as CASSYSLEGPSTEAFF.

For the CDR3, the DNA is TGTGCCAGCAGCTTAGTAGCGGGGGCGCAAGAGCAGTTCTTC. It is translated as CASSLVAGAQEQFF. The chain carries TRBV13 and TRBJ2-1; TRBD2 aligns across 9 bases. This CDR3 contains 14 residues. The germline V gene has CDR1 PRHDT and CDR2 FYEKMQ (reference sequence). After removal of 1 base from V and 10 bases from J, the junction contained 5 bases not matched to a gene.

The CDR3 DNA reads as TGTGCCAGCAGCTGGGGACAGGGGGGCACCGGGGAGCTGTTTTTT. Amino acids: CASSWGQGGTGELFF. This sequence joins TRBV13 and TRBJ2-2; TRBD1 agrees at 11 bases. V lost 4 bases to trimming and J lost 4 bases; unmatched junction nucleotides: 2. This CDR3 region has 15 residues. Germline V CDR1 and CDR2: PRHDT, FYEKMQ (reference sequence).

V gene TRBV7-9 combines with J gene TRBJ1-2, with D possibly being TRBD1 (6 bases). This CDR3 has 15 residues. Germline CDR1 and CDR2: SEHNR and FQNEAQ (reference sequence). The V end lost 1 base, the J end lost 2 bases, and 11 bases lay between the germline ends. This chain's CDR3 is CASSLDWDTNYGYTF. CDR3 nucleotide sequence: TGTGCCAGCAGCTTAGATTGGGACACCAACTATGGCTACACCTTC.